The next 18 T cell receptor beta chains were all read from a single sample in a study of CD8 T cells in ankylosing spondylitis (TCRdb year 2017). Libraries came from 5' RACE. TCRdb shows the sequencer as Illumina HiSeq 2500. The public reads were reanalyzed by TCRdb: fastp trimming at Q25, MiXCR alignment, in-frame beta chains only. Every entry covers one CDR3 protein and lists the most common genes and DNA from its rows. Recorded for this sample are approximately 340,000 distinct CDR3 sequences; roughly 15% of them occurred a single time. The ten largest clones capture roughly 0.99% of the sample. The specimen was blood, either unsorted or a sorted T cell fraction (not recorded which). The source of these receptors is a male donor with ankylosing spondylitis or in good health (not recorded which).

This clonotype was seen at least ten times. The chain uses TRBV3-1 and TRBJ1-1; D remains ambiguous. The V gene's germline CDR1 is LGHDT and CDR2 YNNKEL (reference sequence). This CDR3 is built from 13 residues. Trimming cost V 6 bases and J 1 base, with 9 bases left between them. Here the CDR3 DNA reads TGTGCCAGCAGTCAGGTTCAGAACACTGAAGCTTTCTTT. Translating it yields CASSQVQNTEAFF.

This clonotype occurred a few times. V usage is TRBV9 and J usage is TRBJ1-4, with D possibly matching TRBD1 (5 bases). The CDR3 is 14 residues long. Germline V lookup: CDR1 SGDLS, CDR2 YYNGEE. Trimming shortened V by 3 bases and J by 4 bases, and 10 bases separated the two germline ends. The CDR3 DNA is TGTGCCAGCAGCGACGACAGTCTTAATGAAAAACTGTTTTTT. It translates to CASSDDSLNEKLFF.

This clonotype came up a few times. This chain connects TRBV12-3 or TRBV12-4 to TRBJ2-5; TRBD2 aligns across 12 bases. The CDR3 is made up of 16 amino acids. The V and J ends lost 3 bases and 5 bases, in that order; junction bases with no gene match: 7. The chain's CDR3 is CASSLSSGRAGETQYF. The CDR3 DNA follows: TGTGCCAGCAGTTTGTCTAGCGGGAGGGCCGGGGAGACCCAGTACTTC.

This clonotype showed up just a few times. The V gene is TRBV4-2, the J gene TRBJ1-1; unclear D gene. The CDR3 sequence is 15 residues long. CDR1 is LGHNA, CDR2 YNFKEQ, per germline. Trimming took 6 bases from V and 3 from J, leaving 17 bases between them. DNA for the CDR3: TGTGCCAGCAGACACCAGGTAGTATTTGACACTGAAGCTTTCTTT. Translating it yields CASRHQVVFDTEAFF.

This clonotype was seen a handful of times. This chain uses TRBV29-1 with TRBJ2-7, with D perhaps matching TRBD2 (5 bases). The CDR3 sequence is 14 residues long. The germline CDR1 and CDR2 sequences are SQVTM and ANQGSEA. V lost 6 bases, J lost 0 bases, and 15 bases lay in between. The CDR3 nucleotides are TGCAGCGTCGCCCGGGGTAGCTACTCCTACGAGCAGTACTTC. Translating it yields CSVARGSYSYEQYF.

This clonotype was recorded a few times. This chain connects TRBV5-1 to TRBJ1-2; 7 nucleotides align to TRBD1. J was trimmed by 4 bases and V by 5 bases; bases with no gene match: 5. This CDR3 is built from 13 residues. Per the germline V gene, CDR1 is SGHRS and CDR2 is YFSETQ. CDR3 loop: CASSSGQSYGYTF. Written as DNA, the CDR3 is TGCGCCAGCAGTTCGGGACAGAGCTATGGCTACACCTTC.

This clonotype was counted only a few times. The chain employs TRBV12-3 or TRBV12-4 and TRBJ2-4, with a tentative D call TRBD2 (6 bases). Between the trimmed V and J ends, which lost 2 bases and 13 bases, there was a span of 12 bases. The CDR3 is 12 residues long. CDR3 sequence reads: CASSLRGEKQYF. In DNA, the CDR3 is TGTGCCAGCAGTTTACGCGGGGAGAAACAGTACTTC.

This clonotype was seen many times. In DNA, the CDR3 is TGCAGCGTCCGAAGGGCGGGGGGATACACAGATACGCAGTATTTT. Translated, it gives CSVRRAGGYTDTQYF. The chain links TRBV29-1 to TRBJ2-3; 8 positions match TRBD2. The germline gives CDR1 SQVTM, CDR2 ANQGSEA. The CDR3 is 15 amino acids. The J segment lost 2 bases and the V segment lost 6 bases, leaving 10 bases of the junction unmatched.

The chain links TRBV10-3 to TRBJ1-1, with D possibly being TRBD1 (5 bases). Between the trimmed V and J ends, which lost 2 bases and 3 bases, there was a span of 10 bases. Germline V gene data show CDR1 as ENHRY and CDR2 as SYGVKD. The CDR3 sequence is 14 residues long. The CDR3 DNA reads TGTGCCATCAGTGAGGTTAAAGGGGACACTGAAGCTTTCTTT. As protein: CAISEVKGDTEAFF.

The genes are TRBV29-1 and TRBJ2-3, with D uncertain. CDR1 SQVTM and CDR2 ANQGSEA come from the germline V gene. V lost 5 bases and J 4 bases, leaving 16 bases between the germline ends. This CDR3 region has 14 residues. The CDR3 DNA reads TGCAGCGTTATACGAGGATTAGTGGCAGATACGCAGTATTTT. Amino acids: CSVIRGLVADTQYF.

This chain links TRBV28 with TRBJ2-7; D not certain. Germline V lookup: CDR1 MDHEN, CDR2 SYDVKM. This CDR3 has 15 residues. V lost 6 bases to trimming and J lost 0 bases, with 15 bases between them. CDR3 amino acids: CASSQGRHISYEQYF. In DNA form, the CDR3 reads TGTGCCAGCAGCCAAGGACGGCACATCTCCTACGAGCAGTACTTC.

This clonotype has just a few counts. CDR3 DNA: TGTGCCAGCAGCCGCCGGGGGAGGGGGCAAGAGACCCAGTACTTC. As protein: CASSRRGRGQETQYF. V usage is TRBV6-1 and J usage is TRBJ2-5, with D perhaps matching TRBD2 (7 bases). From germline, CDR1 is MNHNS and CDR2 SASEGT. Trimming took 6 bases from V and 2 from J, leaving 16 bases between them. The CDR3 is made up of 15 amino acids.

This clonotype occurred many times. This CDR3 reads CASSLSDGNYEQYF. The CDR3 DNA reads as TGCGCCAGCAGCTTAAGTGACGGGAACTACGAGCAGTACTTC. The rearrangement uses TRBV5-1 and TRBJ2-7; tentatively, D is TRBD2 (5 bases). Germline CDR1 and CDR2: SGHRS and YFSETQ. V gave up 2 bases and J gave up 3 bases, with 12 bases separating them. The CDR3 is 14 amino acids.

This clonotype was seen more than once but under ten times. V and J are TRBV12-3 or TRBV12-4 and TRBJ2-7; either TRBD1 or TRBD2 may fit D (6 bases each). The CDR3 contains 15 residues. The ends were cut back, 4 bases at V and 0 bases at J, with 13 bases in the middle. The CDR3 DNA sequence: TGTGCCAGCAGTTCACTGAGGGGGGCCTCCTACGAGCAGTACTTC. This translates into CASSSLRGASYEQYF.

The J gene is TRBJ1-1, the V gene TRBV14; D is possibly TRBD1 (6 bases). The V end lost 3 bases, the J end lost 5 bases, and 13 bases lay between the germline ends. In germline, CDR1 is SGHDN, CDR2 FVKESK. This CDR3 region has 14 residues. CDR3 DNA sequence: TGTGCCAGCAGCCAGAACAGGGTAGGGACTGAAGCTTTCTTT. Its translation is CASSQNRVGTEAFF.

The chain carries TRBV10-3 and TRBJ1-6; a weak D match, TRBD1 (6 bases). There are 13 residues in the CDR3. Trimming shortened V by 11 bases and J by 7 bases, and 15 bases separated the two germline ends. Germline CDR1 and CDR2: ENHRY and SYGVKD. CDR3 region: CAVRGGENSPLHF. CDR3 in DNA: TGTGCCGTTCGAGGGGGGGAAAATTCACCCCTCCACTTT.

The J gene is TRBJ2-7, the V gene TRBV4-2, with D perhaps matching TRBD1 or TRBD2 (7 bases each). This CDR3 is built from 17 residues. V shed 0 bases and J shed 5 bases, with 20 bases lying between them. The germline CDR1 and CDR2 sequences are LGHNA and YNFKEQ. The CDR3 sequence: CASSQDPRGAGADEQYF. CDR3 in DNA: TGTGCCAGCAGCCAAGACCCCAGGGGGGCGGGAGCAGACGAGCAGTACTTC.

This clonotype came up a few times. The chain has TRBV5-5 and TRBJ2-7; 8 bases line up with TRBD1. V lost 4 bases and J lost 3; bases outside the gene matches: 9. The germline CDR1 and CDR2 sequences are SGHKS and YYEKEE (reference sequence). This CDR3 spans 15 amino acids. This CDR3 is CASSPTGERGYEQYF. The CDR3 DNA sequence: TGTGCCAGCAGCCCGACAGGGGAAAGAGGCTACGAGCAGTACTTC.